The T cell receptor beta chain under discussion was sequenced for a study of T-cell memory formation after mild COVID-19 (dated by TCRdb to the early 2020s). General notes on the study: Most TCR sequence clusters were specific to one of the two donors. Longitudinal TCRalpha and TCRbeta repertoire sequencing tracked T-cell clones expanding and contracting after mild COVID-19 in a couple of donors. The cohort was made up of two young adult volunteers, one female and one male, who were previously healthy.

The data were produced on an Illumina NovaSeq 6000. TCRalpha and TCRbeta cDNA libraries were constructed by 5'RACE with constant-segment primers, with sample barcodes and unique molecular identifiers being introduced. Trizol reagent was used to extract RNA from every sample. Library amplification was performed in two PCR steps, and a second sample barcode and Illumina TruSeq adapters were introduced in the second step. Libraries were sequenced on an Illumina NovaSeq with 2 x 150 bp paired-end reads. On the authors' methods: Reads were demultiplexed and collapsed into UMI-guided consensus sequences with migec v1.2.7. Using mixcr v2.1.11, UMI consensuses were aligned to TRA and TRB V and J templates and then assembled into clonotypes. A clonotype was counted as expanded or contracted only when both edgeR and NoisET called the clonotype significant, with the noise models trained on biological replicates. For edgeR calls, the cutoffs were a false discovery rate-adjusted p below 0.01 and a log2 fold-change threshold of 1. As an exploratory analysis of dynamics, max-normalized trajectories of the 1000 most abundant clonotypes were examined with PCA combined with hierarchical clustering. Separately sequenced CD4+ and CD8+ repertoires were used to assign a CD4 or CD8 phenotype to each responding clone. TCRdb passed the public sequencing reads through fastp at Q25 and MiXCR, retaining productive beta sequences. Merged by CDR3 protein, the rows form single entries marked with the most common genes and DNA. For this entry, the V and J calls and clone size follow TCRdb and not the study's own pipeline. This sample lists approximately 150,000 distinct CDR3 sequences; 14% were detected once. The ten top clones hold 13% to 15% of the sample.

Spanning cysteine to phenylalanine, the CDR3 consists of 17 amino acids. Just the 51-base CDR3 DNA is kept, in frame starting at base 1. V trim: 0 bases; J trim: 0 bases; unmatched bases: 7. CDR1 and CDR2 are drawn from the germline V gene: SGHTA, FQGNSA. Ficoll-Paque density gradient centrifugation was the method used to isolate PBMCs. This clonotype appeared a few times. Its cognate antigen has yet to be identified. The input lacks base qualities; no much larger clone sits a single base away. What the study reported, not specific to this receptor: The second-wave clones that peaked on day 37 were not confirmed to be SARS-CoV-2 specific. Clones that contracted from day 15 to 85 showed balanced CD4/CD8 phenotypes, whereas a second wave of clones that expanded from day 15 to 37 leaned towards CD4+. Contracting CD4+ clones were found mainly in CM and EM memory subsets, while CD8+ clones were enriched in EMRA. Some responding clones were detected in pre-infection memory, which suggested that pre-existing cross-reactive memory T cells had joined the SARS-CoV-2 response. Only two mild cases were covered by the study, and larger cohorts that include severe cases with pre-infection samples were considered necessary.

In this chain, TRBV7-2 is recombined with TRBJ1-1, and 7 bases in between align with TRBD1. Sequenced: PBMCs or a T cell subset sorted from them (not recorded which). The TCR comes from an adult woman who had mild COVID-19 (a few samples of this study predate the infection). The sample titles of this study are shuffled in the database, so cell type and time point are left out; the donor was told from shared clones. CDR3 protein: CASSLASTGDMNTEAFF. The DNA sequence is given as TGTGCCAGCAGCTTAGCTAGTACAGGGGACATGAACACTGAAGCTTTCTTT.